This T cell receptor beta chain was obtained from a study of cytomegalovirus exposure and HLA in healthy donors. Amplification used 60 Vbeta primers and 13 Jbeta primers. This table comes from immunoSEQ multiplex PCR, and its TCRdb copy is limited to in-frame clones, with some not included. This table has 100,000 to 150,000 clones, around 70% appearing once. The CDR3 runs to 14 residues. J was trimmed by 2 bases and V by 7 bases; bases with no gene match: 7. Germline V gene sequence: CDR1 SQVTM, CDR2 ANQGSEA. This chain uses TRBV29-1 with TRBJ2-7, with 11 bases fitting TRBD2. The source is a man aged 35 to 55 in good health and CMV-seropositive. The sequencing sample was made of PBMCs. The DNA of the CDR3 is TGCAGCGCACTAACTAGCGGGGGCCCCTACGAGCAGTACTTC. Protein product: CSALTSGGPYEQYF.